This is a list of T cell receptor beta chains from one sample in a study of OX40 agonist ivuxolimab in advanced cancers. TCRdb's table, derived via immunoSEQ multiplex PCR, lists solely in-frame clones and lacks some. The sample lists about 82,000 clones, roughly 80% occurring once. This specimen consisted of CD4+ or CD8+ T cells sorted from blood, obtained in a trial of the OX40 agonist ivuxolimab. Receptors originate from an adult with an advanced solid tumor such as melanoma, head and neck, liver or kidney cancer. CDR3s include the opening cysteine and the closing phenylalanine or tryptophan. Fields, in order: clone size, V gene, D gene, J gene, CDR3 DNA, CDR3 protein. D genes are given only for firm matches. Size is stated for part of the rows, as once, few or many counts, or as a class when the clone is expanded.

NA,TRBV18,NA,TRBJ2-4,TGTGCCAGCTCACCGTTATCGAGGCAGACGTACCCAGGAGCCAAGAACATTCAGTACTTC,CASSPLSRQTYPGAKNIQYF
few,TRBV7-3,NA,TRBJ2-5,TGTGCCAGCAGCTTAAATGGGGGCAGGGAGACCCAGTACTTC,CASSLNGGRETQYF
NA,TRBV7-2,NA,TRBJ1-4,TGTGCCAGCAGCTTCGGCCGGGAAAAACTGTTTTTT,CASSFGREKLFF
NA,TRBV25-1,NA,TRBJ2-3,TGTGCCAGCAGTGATATTCTGAGGGATACGCAGTATTTT,CASSDILRDTQYF
NA,TRBV7-9,NA,TRBJ2-3,TGTGCCAGCAGCTTAGCCGGATCAGATACGCAGTATTTT,CASSLAGSDTQYF
NA,TRBV18,NA,TRBJ1-1,TGTGCCAGCTCACCACCGGGGGCGAGGACTGAAGCTTTCTTT,CASSPPGARTEAFF
few,TRBV18,NA,TRBJ1-2,TGTGCCAGCTCACCACCGGGACCCCGGGGCTATGGCTACACCTTC,CASSPPGPRGYGYTF
NA,TRBV9,TRBD2,TRBJ2-5,TGTGCCAGCAGCTCTAGCGGGGGGAGACAAGAGACCCAGTACTTC,CASSSSGGRQETQYF
few,TRBV5-1,TRBD2,TRBJ2-1,TGCGCCAGCATGGGTCTAGCGGGGTACTACAATGAGCAGTTCTTC,CASMGLAGYYNEQFF
NA,TRBV5-8,NA,TRBJ2-5,TGTGCCAGCAGCTTGGCTGGGCGAATCTACCAAGAGACCCAGTACTTC,CASSLAGRIYQETQYF
NA,TRBV4-2,TRBD1,TRBJ1-5,TGTGCCAGCAGCCAAAACAGGGGAGTCGGCAATCAGCCCCAGCATTTT,CASSQNRGVGNQPQHF
NA,TRBV5-1,TRBD2,TRBJ2-5,TGCGCCAGCAGCTTTCTGGGGACTAGCCAAGAGACCCAGTACTTC,CASSFLGTSQETQYF
NA,TRBV5-4,NA,TRBJ2-6,TGTGCCAGCAGCTTGGGTCGGGACTCTGGGGCCAACGTCCTGACTTTC,CASSLGRDSGANVLTF
NA,TRBV30,NA,TRBJ2-5,TGTGCCTGGAGTGTACCCCGGTTGCAAGAAGGGGAGACCCAGTACTTC,CAWSVPRLQEGETQYF
NA,TRBV4-1,TRBD2,TRBJ2-1,TGCGCCAGCAGCCAGGGACTAGCTTGGGGTCGATCCTACAATGAGCAGTTCTTC,CASSQGLAWGRSYNEQFF
NA,TRBV11-2,TRBD2,TRBJ2-3,TGTGCCAGCAGCTTCAGCGGGGGGGTTTCAGGCACAGATACGCAGTATTTT,CASSFSGGVSGTDTQYF
NA,TRBV5-1,NA,TRBJ2-1,TGCGCCAGCAGACCACAGACGGGACATTCGGGGCAGGCGGAGTTCTTC,CASRPQTGHSGQAEFF
once,TRBV19,NA,TRBJ1-5,TGTGCCAGTAGTATATCTCCCAGTAGCAATCAGCCCCAGCATTTT,CASSISPSSNQPQHF
NA,TRBV7-2,NA,TRBJ1-6,TGTGCCAGCAGCTTCCAGGGGCTAAATTCACCCCTCCACTTT,CASSFQGLNSPLHF
NA,TRBV19,NA,TRBJ1-2,TGTGCCAGTAGTATGACCGTTACTAACTATGGCTACACCTTC,CASSMTVTNYGYTF
NA,TRBV5-1,TRBD1,TRBJ1-2,TGCGCCAGCAGCCGGGACAGCAACTATGGCTACACCTTC,CASSRDSNYGYTF
NA,TRBV19,TRBD1,TRBJ1-3,TGTGCCAGTAGTATTCGGACAGGCGCTAACTCTGGAAACACCATATATTTT,CASSIRTGANSGNTIYF
NA,TRBV9,TRBD2,TRBJ2-3,TGTGCCAGCAGCGTAGGTAGCGGGGGGGTAACAGATACGCAGTATTTT,CASSVGSGGVTDTQYF
NA,TRBV9,NA,TRBJ2-1,TGTGCCAGCAGCGTAGGGGGCGTATTCTCCTACAATGAGCAGTTCTTC,CASSVGGVFSYNEQFF
NA,TRBV27,NA,TRBJ1-2,TGTGCCAGCAGTTTAGGAACGTGGGATGGCTACACCTTC,CASSLGTWDGYTF
NA,TRBV14,NA,TRBJ2-1,TGTGCCAGCAGCCAAGATCTCAACCCCTACAATGAGCAGTTCTTC,CASSQDLNPYNEQFF
NA,TRBV5-6,NA,TRBJ2-2,TGTGCCAGCAGTCCCCCGGGGCCGGGAACCGGGGAGCTGTTTTTT,CASSPPGPGTGELFF
NA,TRBV14,NA,TRBJ1-6,TGTGCCAGCAGCCCCCGACAGGATTCACCCCTCCACTTT,CASSPRQDSPLHF
NA,TRBV18,TRBD1,TRBJ2-3,TGTGCCAGCTCACCCGGGACAGTATCAGATACGCAGTATTTT,CASSPGTVSDTQYF
NA,TRBV7-2,TRBD2,TRBJ2-3,TGTGCCAGCAGCTCCAGAATTGGGACTAGCGGGGAAAAGACAGATACGCAGTATTTT,CASSSRIGTSGEKTDTQYF
NA,TRBV6-5,TRBD1,TRBJ2-5,TGTGCCAGCAGCCGGGACAGGGCATCACGGGAGACCCAGTACTTC,CASSRDRASRETQYF
NA,TRBV2,NA,TRBJ2-3,TGTGCCAGCAGTGGGGGATTGGGGACCAGCACAGATACGCAGTATTTT,CASSGGLGTSTDTQYF
few,TRBV7-3,NA,TRBJ2-3,TGTGCCAGCAGCTTACCGGGCGACGTAGATACGCAGTATTTT,CASSLPGDVDTQYF
few,TRBV2,NA,TRBJ2-5,TGTGCCAGCAGTGAATTTTCTAGGTACTTC,CASSEFSRYF
NA,TRBV6-5,NA,TRBJ1-1,TGTGCCAGCACCACCGACCTTGTGGCTGAAGCTTTCTTT,CASTTDLVAEAFF
few,TRBV7-9,TRBD2,TRBJ2-1,TGTGCCAGCAGCTTTTACCCTAGCGGGGGGGCCTTCAATGAGCAGTTCTTC,CASSFYPSGGAFNEQFF
NA,TRBV4-2,TRBD1,TRBJ2-5,TGTGCCAGCAGCCCGGGGTTGGCGGACAGGGCAGAGACCCAGTACTTC,CASSPGLADRAETQYF
NA,TRBV15,NA,TRBJ2-1,TGTGCCACCAGCAGCTCGGGGGGCCGGATAAATGAGCAGTTCTTC,CATSSSGGRINEQFF
NA,TRBV6-1,NA,TRBJ1-4,TGTGCCAGCAGAACCCCAGCAACAACTAATGAAAAACTGTTTTTT,CASRTPATTNEKLFF
NA,TRBV6-6,TRBD1,TRBJ2-1,TGTGCCAGCAGTCCACAGGGGGCCTACAATGAGCAGTTCTTC,CASSPQGAYNEQFF